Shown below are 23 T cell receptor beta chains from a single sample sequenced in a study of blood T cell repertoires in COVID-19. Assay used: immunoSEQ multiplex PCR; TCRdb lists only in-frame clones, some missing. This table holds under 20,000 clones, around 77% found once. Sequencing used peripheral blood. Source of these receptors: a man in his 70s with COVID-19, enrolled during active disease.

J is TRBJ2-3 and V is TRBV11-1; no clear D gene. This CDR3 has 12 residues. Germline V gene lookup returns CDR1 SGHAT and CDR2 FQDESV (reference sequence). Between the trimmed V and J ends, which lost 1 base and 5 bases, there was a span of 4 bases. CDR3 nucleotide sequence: TGTGCCAGCAGCTTAGTATTAGATACGCAGTATTTT. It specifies CASSLVLDTQYF.

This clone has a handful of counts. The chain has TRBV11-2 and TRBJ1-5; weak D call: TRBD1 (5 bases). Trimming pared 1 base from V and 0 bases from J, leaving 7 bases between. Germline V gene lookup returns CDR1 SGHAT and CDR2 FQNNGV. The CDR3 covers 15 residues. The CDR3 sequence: CASSLGGSSNQPQHF. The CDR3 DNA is TGTGCCAGCAGCTTAGGGGGCTCTAGCAATCAGCCCCAGCATTTT.

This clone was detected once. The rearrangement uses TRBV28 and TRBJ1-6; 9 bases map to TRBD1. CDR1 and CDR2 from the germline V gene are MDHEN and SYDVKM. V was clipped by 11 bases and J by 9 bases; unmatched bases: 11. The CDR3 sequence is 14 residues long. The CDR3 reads CAAQDGTGPSPLHF. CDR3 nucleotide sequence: TGTGCCGCCCAAGACGGGACAGGGCCTTCACCCCTCCACTTT. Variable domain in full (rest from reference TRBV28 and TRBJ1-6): DVKVTQSSRYLVKRTGEKVFLECVQDMDHENMFWYRQDPGLGLRLIYFSYDVKMKEKGDIPEGYSVSREKKERFSLILESASTNQTSMYLCAAQDGTGPSPLHFGNGTRLTVT.

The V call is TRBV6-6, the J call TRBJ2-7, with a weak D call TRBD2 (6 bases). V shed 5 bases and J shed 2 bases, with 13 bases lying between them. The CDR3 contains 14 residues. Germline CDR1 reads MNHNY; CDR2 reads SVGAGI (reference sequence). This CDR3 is CASSQRANPYEQYF. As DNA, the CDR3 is TGTGCCAGCAGTCAGCGGGCTAACCCCTACGAGCAGTACTTC.

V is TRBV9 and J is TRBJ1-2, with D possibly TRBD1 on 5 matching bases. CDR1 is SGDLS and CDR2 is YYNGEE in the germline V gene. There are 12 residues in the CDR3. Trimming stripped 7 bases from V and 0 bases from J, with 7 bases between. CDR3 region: CASARANYGYTF. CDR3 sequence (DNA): TGTGCCAGCGCCAGGGCTAACTATGGCTACACCTTC.

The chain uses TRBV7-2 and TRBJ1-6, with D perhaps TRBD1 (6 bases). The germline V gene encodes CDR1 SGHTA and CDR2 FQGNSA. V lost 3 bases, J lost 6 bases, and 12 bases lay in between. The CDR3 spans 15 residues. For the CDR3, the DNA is TGTGCCAGCAGCTTTAATACAGGGCTTAATTCACCCCTCCACTTT. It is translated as CASSFNTGLNSPLHF. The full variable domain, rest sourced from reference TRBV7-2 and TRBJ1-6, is GAGVSQSPSNKVTEKGKDVELRCDPISGHTALYWYRQSLGQGLEFLIYFQGNSAPDKSGLPSDRFSAERTGGSVSTLTIQRTQQEDSAVYLCASSFNTGLNSPLHFGNGTRLTVT.

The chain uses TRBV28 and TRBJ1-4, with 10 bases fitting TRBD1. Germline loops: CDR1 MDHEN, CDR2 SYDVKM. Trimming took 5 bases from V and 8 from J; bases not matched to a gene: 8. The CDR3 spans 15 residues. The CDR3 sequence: CASSLGGTGVEKLFF. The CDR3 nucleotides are TGTGCCAGCAGTCTAGGGGGGACAGGGGTCGAAAAACTGTTTTTT.

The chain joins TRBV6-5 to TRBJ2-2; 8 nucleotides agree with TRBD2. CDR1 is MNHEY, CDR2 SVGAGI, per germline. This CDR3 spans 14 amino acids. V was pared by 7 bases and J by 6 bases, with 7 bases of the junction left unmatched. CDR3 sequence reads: CASTGGVSPGELFF. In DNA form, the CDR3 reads TGTGCCAGCACCGGGGGGGTCTCCCCCGGGGAGCTGTTTTTT.

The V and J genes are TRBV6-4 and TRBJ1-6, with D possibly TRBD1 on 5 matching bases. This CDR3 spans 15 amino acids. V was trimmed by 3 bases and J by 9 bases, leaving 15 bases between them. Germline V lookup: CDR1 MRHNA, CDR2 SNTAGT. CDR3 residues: CASSETAGSGSPLHF. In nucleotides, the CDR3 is TGTGCCAGCAGTGAAACGGCAGGGTCGGGTTCACCCCTCCACTTT.

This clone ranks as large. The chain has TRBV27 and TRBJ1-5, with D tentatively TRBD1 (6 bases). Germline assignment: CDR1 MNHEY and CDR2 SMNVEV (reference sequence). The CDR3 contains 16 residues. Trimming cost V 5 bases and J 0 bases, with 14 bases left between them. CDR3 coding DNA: TGTGCCAGCAGTCCGGTCGGGACACTTAGCAATCAGCCCCAGCATTTT. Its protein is CASSPVGTLSNQPQHF.

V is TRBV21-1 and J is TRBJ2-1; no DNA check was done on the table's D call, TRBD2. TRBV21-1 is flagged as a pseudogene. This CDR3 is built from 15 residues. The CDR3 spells CASSPAVGGKNEQFF. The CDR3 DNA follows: TGTGCCAGCAGCCCTGCCGTTGGCGGAAAGAATGAGCAGTTCTTC.

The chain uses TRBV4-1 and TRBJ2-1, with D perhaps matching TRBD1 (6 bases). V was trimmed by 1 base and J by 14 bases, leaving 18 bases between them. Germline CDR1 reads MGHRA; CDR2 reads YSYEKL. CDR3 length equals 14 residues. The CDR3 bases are TGCGCCAGCAGCCAAGGGGAGAGGACAGCTGGGGAGTTCTTC. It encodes CASSQGERTAGEFF.

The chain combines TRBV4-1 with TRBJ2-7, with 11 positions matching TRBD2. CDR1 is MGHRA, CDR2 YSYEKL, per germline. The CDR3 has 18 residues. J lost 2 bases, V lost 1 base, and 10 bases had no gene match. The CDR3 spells CASSQVLASGRRTYEQYF. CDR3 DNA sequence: TGCGCCAGCAGCCAAGTTTTGGCTAGCGGGAGGAGGACCTACGAGCAGTACTTC.

The CDR3 spells CASSQDSAANTGELFF. The CDR3 DNA reads as TGTGCCAGTAGTCAGGACAGCGCCGCGAACACCGGGGAGCTGTTTTTT. The rearrangement joins TRBV19 to TRBJ2-2, with D possibly TRBD1 on 6 matching bases. Germline V gene data show CDR1 as LNHDA and CDR2 as SQIVND (reference sequence). Trimming stripped 5 bases from V and 0 bases from J, with 13 bases between. This CDR3 is 16 amino acids long.

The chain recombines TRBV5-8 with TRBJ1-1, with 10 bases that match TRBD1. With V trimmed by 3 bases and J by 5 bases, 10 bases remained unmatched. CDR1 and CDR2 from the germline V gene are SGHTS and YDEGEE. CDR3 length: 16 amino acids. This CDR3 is CASSSDRGKGGTEAFF. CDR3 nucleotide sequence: TGTGCCAGCAGCTCGGACAGGGGGAAGGGAGGTACTGAAGCTTTCTTT.

CDR3: CASSLATGTSSYNEQFF. CDR3 DNA: TGTGCCAGCAGCTTAGCAACCGGGACTAGCTCCTACAATGAGCAGTTCTTC. The chain has TRBV11-2 and TRBJ2-1; 8 bases are shared with TRBD2. This CDR3 contains 17 residues. Germline-derived CDR1 and CDR2 are SGHAT and FQNNGV. The ends lost 1 base at V and 0 bases at J; junction bases unmatched: 5.

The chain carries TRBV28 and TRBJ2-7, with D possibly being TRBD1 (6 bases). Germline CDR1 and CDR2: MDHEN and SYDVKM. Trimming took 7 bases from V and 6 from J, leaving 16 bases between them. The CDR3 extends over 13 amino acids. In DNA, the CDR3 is TGTGCCAGCATACGGGACAAATACGCCGAGCAGTACTTC. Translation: CASIRDKYAEQYF.

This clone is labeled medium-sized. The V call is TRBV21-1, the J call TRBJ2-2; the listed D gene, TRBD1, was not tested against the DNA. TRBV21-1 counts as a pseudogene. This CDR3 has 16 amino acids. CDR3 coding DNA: TGTGCCAGCAGCAAGACAGGGGGTCGCGGCACCGGGGAGCTGTTTTTT. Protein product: CASSKTGGRGTGELFF.

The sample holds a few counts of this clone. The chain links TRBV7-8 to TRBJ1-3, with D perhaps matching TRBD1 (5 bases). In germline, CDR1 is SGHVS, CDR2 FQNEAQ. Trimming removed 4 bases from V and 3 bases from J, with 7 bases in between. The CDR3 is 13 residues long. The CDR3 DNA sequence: TGTGCCAGCAGCTCACAGGTTGGAAACACCATATATTTT. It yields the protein CASSSQVGNTIYF. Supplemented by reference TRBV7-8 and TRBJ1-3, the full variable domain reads GAGVSQSPRYKVAKRGQDVALRCDPISGHVSLFWYQQALGQGPEFLTYFQNEAQLDKSGLPSDRFFAERPEGSVSTLKIQRTQQEDSAVYLCASSSQVGNTIYFGEGSWLTVV.

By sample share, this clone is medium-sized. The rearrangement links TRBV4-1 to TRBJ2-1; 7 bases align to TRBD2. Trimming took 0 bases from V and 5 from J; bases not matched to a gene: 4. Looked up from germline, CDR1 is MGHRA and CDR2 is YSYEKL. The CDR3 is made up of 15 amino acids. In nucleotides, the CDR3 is TGCGCCAGCAGCCAAGAACAGCGGGATAACAATGAGCAGTTCTTC. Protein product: CASSQEQRDNNEQFF.

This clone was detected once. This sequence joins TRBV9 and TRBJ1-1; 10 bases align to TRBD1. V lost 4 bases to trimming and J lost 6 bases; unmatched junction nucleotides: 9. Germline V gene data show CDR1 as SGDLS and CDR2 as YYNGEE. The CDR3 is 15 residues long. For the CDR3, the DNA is TGTGCCAGCAGCACCGACAGGGGGCCGAGCCCTGAAGCTTTCTTT. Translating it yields CASSTDRGPSPEAFF.

The CDR3 DNA is TGTGCCATCAGTGTGGCGGGGGGGCCCTACGAGCAGTACTTC. This sequence encodes CAISVAGGPYEQYF. V usage is TRBV10-3 and J usage is TRBJ2-7, with 9 bases aligning to TRBD2. Unmatched junction bases numbered 3, after V lost 4 bases and J lost 2 bases. The CDR3 contains 14 residues. Germline CDR1 is ENHRY and CDR2 is SYGVKD.

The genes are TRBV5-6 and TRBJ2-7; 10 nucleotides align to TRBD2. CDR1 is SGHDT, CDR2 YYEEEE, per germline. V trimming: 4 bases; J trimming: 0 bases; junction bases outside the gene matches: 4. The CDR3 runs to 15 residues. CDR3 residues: CASSDSGRASYEQYF. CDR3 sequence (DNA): TGTGCCAGCAGCGACAGCGGGAGGGCCTCCTACGAGCAGTACTTC.